These 19 T cell receptor beta chains were all obtained from the same sample, sequenced in a study of T cell repertoires in cytomegalovirus infection. Each CDR3 protein gets one entry after TCRdb re-called the reads with MiXCR. The sample has nearly 650,000 distinct CDR3 sequences; around 24% are singletons. Sequencing used CD8+ T cells from PBMCs. These receptors originate from a human donor in good health (CMV status not recorded). Some clones in this sample may be carry-over from other donors' samples.

This clonotype occurred once. A single base separates this from a much larger clone, so it may be a read error. The J gene is TRBJ2-7, the V gene TRBV28; the D is unclear. Germline V gene sequence: CDR1 MDHEN, CDR2 SYDVKM. This CDR3 contains 11 residues. V lost 2 bases and J lost 9, with 8 bases in between. CDR3: CASSLDRVQYF. The CDR3 DNA reads TGTGCCAGCAGTTTAGACCGCGTGCAGTACTTC.

This clonotype was counted many times. The chain carries TRBV7-8 and TRBJ1-1; D call uncertain. V gave up 4 bases and J gave up 3 bases, with 6 bases separating them. This CDR3 contains 12 residues. The germline gives CDR1 SGHVS, CDR2 FQNEAQ. The CDR3 region is CASSSRDTEAFF. CDR3 bases: TGTGCCAGCAGCTCCCGGGACACTGAAGCTTTCTTT.

The sample holds a few counts of this clonotype. V gene TRBV20-1 combines with J gene TRBJ2-3; D gene uncertain. The CDR3 is 14 residues long. Germline CDR1 DFQATT, CDR2 SNEGSKA (reference sequence). The ends were cut back, 5 bases at V and 5 bases at J, with 17 bases in the middle. CDR3 DNA: TGCAGTGCTCCTCACTGGGGTCTCGGAGATACGCAGTATTTT. It codes for CSAPHWGLGDTQYF.

This clonotype was seen a few times. The chain uses TRBV6-2 or TRBV6-3 and TRBJ1-1; a possible D gene is TRBD1 (6 bases). The CDR3 sequence is 12 residues long. The germline V gene encodes CDR1 MNHEY and CDR2 SVGEGT. The germline V and J ends were trimmed by 7 bases and 6 bases, with 12 bases remaining between them. CDR3 region: CASIGGLPEAFF. The DNA of the CDR3 is TGTGCCAGCATCGGGGGGCTCCCTGAAGCTTTCTTT.

The rearrangement joins TRBV11-2 to TRBJ2-7, with 9 nucleotides matching TRBD1. The CDR3 has 17 residues. The trim removed 5 bases at V and 6 bases at J, leaving 17 bases unmatched. Germline V gene lookup returns CDR1 SGHAT and CDR2 FQNNGV. The CDR3, as DNA: TGTGCCAGCAGCATCGGACAGGGGACTTCCGGGGCTCTCGAGCAGTACGTC. Translated, it gives CASSIGQGTSGALEQYV.

This clonotype has ten or more counts. The V call is TRBV19, the J call TRBJ1-5; unclear D gene. The CDR3 totals 15 residues. V lost 3 bases, J lost 2 bases, and 11 bases lay in between. Looked up from germline, CDR1 is LNHDA and CDR2 is SQIVND (reference sequence). The CDR3 DNA reads as TGTGCCAGTAGTATTTCTCGATTTGGCAATCAGCCCCAGCATTTT. It specifies CASSISRFGNQPQHF.

The chain joins TRBV15 to TRBJ2-1, with D perhaps TRBD2 (5 bases). CDR3 length: 12 residues. With 4 bases removed from V and 4 bases from J, the gap between germline ends came to 5 bases. Per the germline V gene, CDR1 is LNHNV and CDR2 is YYDKDF (reference sequence). CDR3 coding DNA: TGTGCCACCAGCACGGGGTACAATGAGCAGTTCTTC. Protein: CATSTGYNEQFF.

This clonotype has at least ten counts. The V and J genes are TRBV7-9 and TRBJ2-1; D gene unclear. Germline CDR1 SEHNR, CDR2 FQNEAQ (reference sequence). V was clipped by 6 bases and J by 4 bases, with 16 bases between them. The CDR3 extends over 15 amino acids. Here the CDR3 DNA reads TGTGCCAGCAGTATACCTACCACCACTTACAATGAGCAGTTCTTC. Its protein product is CASSIPTTTYNEQFF.

This clonotype was seen many times. The V and J genes are TRBV7-9 and TRBJ2-7, with a tentative D call TRBD1 (6 bases). The CDR3 runs 11 residues. Trimming left V 5 bases short and J 5 bases short, with 7 bases between. The germline gives CDR1 SEHNR, CDR2 FQNEAQ (reference sequence). CDR3 region: CASSRGNEQYV. The CDR3 bases are TGTGCCAGCAGCAGGGGGAACGAGCAGTACGTC.

A note on this clonotype: A read error may explain this, as a much larger clone is one base away. The final CDR3 position lacks the conserved phenylalanine or tryptophan, pointing to a likely read error. J is TRBJ2-7 and V is TRBV7-2; 7 bases map to TRBD1. This CDR3 comprises 14 residues. Losses at the gene ends were 6 bases for V and 4 bases for J; bases not matched to a gene: 9. Germline CDR1 and CDR2: SGHTA and FQGNSA. The CDR3 protein is CASRLPGTEYEQYS. In DNA form, the CDR3 reads TGTGCCAGCAGGCTACCCGGGACAGAATACGAGCAGTACTCC.

The chain recombines TRBV12-3 or TRBV12-4 with TRBJ2-3; D is undetermined. V lost 7 bases to trimming and J lost 2 bases, with 10 bases between them. CDR3 size: 13 residues. The CDR3 region is CASTWAPTDTQYF. The DNA for the CDR3 is TGTGCCAGCACTTGGGCCCCCACAGATACGCAGTATTTT.

This clonotype came up many times. The chain joins TRBV28 to TRBJ2-7; 7 bases map to TRBD1. The CDR3 length is 16 residues. Germline CDR1 MDHEN, CDR2 SYDVKM. After removal of 5 bases from V and 1 base from J, the junction contained 11 bases not matched to a gene. CDR3 coding DNA: TGTGCCAGCAGTAACTCGGGACAGTTCTTTTCCTACGAGCAGTACGTC. It encodes CASSNSGQFFSYEQYV.

For this clonotype: A much larger clone sits a single nucleotide away, making a read error possible. The chain couples TRBV7-8 to TRBJ2-1, with D perhaps matching TRBD2 (6 bases). The CDR3 runs to 16 residues. Germline CDR1 and CDR2: SGHVS and FQNEAQ. Deletions cut 4 bases from V and 11 bases from J, with 24 bases between. The CDR3 sequence is CASSSPGGLGVDKQFF. In nucleotides, the CDR3 is TGTGCCAGCAGCTCCCCCGGGGGTTTAGGGGTCGATAAGCAGTTCTTC.

The rearrangement links TRBV7-9 to TRBJ1-2; no clear D. Trimming cost V 6 bases and J 4 bases, with 18 bases left between them. CDR3 length: 15 amino acids. Per germline, CDR1 SEHNR and CDR2 FQNEAQ (reference sequence). In DNA, the CDR3 is TGTGCCAGCAGTGGTGTGGCTATGAGTCGCTATGGCTACACCTTC. Translation: CASSGVAMSRYGYTF.

This clonotype was recorded many times. The chain employs TRBV7-2 and TRBJ1-5, with no clear D. V lost 2 bases and J 1 base, leaving 6 bases between the germline ends. Germline CDR1 is SGHTA and CDR2 is FQGNSA. The length of the CDR3 is 14 residues. CDR3 bases: TGTGCCAGCAGCTTACGGTGGAGCAATCAGCCCCAGCATTTT. Translated, it gives CASSLRWSNQPQHF.

The V and J genes are TRBV12-3 or TRBV12-4 and TRBJ2-2; D possibly corresponds to TRBD1 (7 bases). V was cut by 6 bases and J by 7 bases, with 18 bases left in between. There are 15 residues in the CDR3. The CDR3 DNA follows: TGTGCCAGCAGGGAGACAGGGTCGGGGGTCGGGGAGCTGTTTTTT. Encoded protein: CASRETGSGVGELFF.

This clonotype was recorded at least ten times. The chain is built from TRBV7-2 and TRBJ1-4, with 8 bases matching TRBD1. The CDR3 is 15 amino acids. V dropped 2 bases and J dropped 7; count of bases not matched to a gene: 6. Germline assignment: CDR1 SGHTA and CDR2 FQGNSA. CDR3 sequence reads: CASSLNGRGLEKLFF. CDR3 bases: TGTGCCAGCAGCTTAAACGGCAGGGGGCTTGAAAAACTGTTTTTT. Drawing the rest from reference TRBV7-2 and TRBJ1-4, the complete variable domain is GAGVSQSPSNKVTEKGKDVELRCDPISGHTALYWYRQSLGQGLEFLIYFQGNSAPDKSGLPSDRFSAERTGGSVSTLTIQRTQQEDSAVYLCASSLNGRGLEKLFFGSGTQLSVL.

This clonotype was observed many times. This rearrangement joins TRBV2 to TRBJ1-5, with TRBD1 matching 8 bases. The CDR3 has 15 residues. Germline CDR1 reads SNHLY; CDR2 reads FYNNEI. Trimming removed 6 bases from V and 2 bases from J; junction bases left unmatched: 6. CDR3 nucleotide sequence: TGTGCCAGCAGAGCTGGACAGGGTGGCAATCAGCCCCAGCATTTT. It translates to CASRAGQGGNQPQHF.

In its sample, this clonotype was seen a few times. This chain joins TRBV6-2 or TRBV6-3 and TRBJ1-1, with D perhaps TRBD1 (5 bases). CDR1 and CDR2 from the germline V gene are MNHEY and SVGEGT. V lost 11 bases and J lost 1, with 17 bases in between. There are 14 residues in the CDR3. The CDR3 coding sequence is TGTGCCGCTGGTGATGGACACCAGAACACTGAAGCTTTCTTT. Protein product: CAAGDGHQNTEAFF.